One sample yielded the 30 T cell receptor beta chains listed below, sequenced in a study of CD4 T cells in relation to SARS-CoV-2 and coronaviruses. Only in-frame clones appear in the TCRdb table, and some are missing; sequencing was by immunoSEQ multiplex PCR. The top ten hold approximately 1.5% of the sample, which has some 46,000 clones, more than 65% seen once. Their specific antigens are unknown. The material sequenced was naive CD4+ T cells from PBMCs, cultured in vitro. Sample subset: naive CD4+ T cells isolated by negative enrichment. All receptors come from an adult with COVID-19.

The chain recombines TRBV12-5 with TRBJ1-1, with a tentative D call TRBD1 (6 bases). Germline CDR1 is LGHNT and CDR2 is FRNRAP. The CDR3 has 13 amino acids. The V end lost 1 base, the J end lost 5 bases, and 8 bases lay between the germline ends. The CDR3 reads CASGLEGGTEAFF. The CDR3, as DNA: TGTGCTAGTGGTTTGGAAGGGGGAACTGAAGCTTTCTTT.

The chain couples TRBV18 to TRBJ2-7; perhaps TRBD2 as D (6 bases). Germline V gene sequence: CDR1 KGHSH, CDR2 LQKENI. The V gene lost 3 bases and the J gene lost 0 bases, with 9 bases spanning the gap. The CDR3 is 14 residues long. The CDR3 sequence: CASSPLGGSYEQYF. The DNA for the CDR3 is TGTGCCAGCTCACCCCTGGGGGGCTCCTACGAGCAGTACTTC.

V gene TRBV28 combines with J gene TRBJ2-7; 14 bases match TRBD2. CDR1 and CDR2 (germline): MDHEN, SYDVKM. With V trimmed by 6 bases and J by 6 bases, 13 bases remained unmatched. The CDR3 is 17 amino acids. The CDR3 DNA reads TGTGCCAGCAGCAGGATTGGACTAGCGGGAGGCCTGGGCGAGCAGTACTTC. As protein: CASSRIGLAGGLGEQYF. Complete variable domain (other parts from reference TRBV28 and TRBJ2-7): DVKVTQSSRYLVKRTGEKVFLECVQDMDHENMFWYRQDPGLGLRLIYFSYDVKMKEKGDIPEGYSVSREKKERFSLILESASTNQTSMYLCASSRIGLAGGLGEQYFGPGTRLTVT.

J is TRBJ2-7 and V is TRBV7-2; TRBD1 matches 8 bases. Per the germline V gene, CDR1 is SGHTA and CDR2 is FQGNSA. With V trimmed by 4 bases and J by 1 base, 3 bases remained unmatched. The length of the CDR3 is 14 residues. This CDR3 reads CASSYRDRSYEQYF. CDR3 DNA sequence: TGTGCCAGCAGCTACCGGGACAGGTCCTACGAGCAGTACTTC.

The CDR3 DNA follows: TGTGCCGGAAACCAGGGGGCGTACCCATCACCCCTCCACTTT. It translates to CAGNQGAYPSPLHF. This rearrangement joins TRBV30 to TRBJ1-6; 8 bases map to TRBD1. Trimming at V came to 8 bases and at J to 10 bases, leaving 13 bases not matched to a gene. In germline, CDR1 is GTSNPN, CDR2 SVGIG (reference sequence). The CDR3 covers 14 residues.

This CDR3 reads CASAPGAGGNTIYF. CDR3 coding DNA: TGTGCCAGTGCGCCAGGGGCTGGTGGAAACACCATATATTTT. The V gene is TRBV3-1 (or the pseudogene TRBV3-2), the J gene TRBJ1-3, with D maybe TRBD1 (6 bases). Germline V gene sequence: CDR1 LGHDT, CDR2 YNNKEL (reference sequence). V was pared by 9 bases and J by 3 bases, with 15 bases between. The CDR3 runs to 14 residues.

The chain combines TRBV6-6 with TRBJ2-1; the match to TRBD2 covers 11 bases. Germline V gene sequence: CDR1 MNHNY, CDR2 SVGAGI (reference sequence). The CDR3 sequence is 12 residues long. With 10 bases clipped from V and 8 bases from J, the junction kept 4 bases outside the gene matches. CDR3 DNA sequence: TGTGCCACCCTAGCGGGAGGTCATGAGCAGTTCTTC. It specifies CATLAGGHEQFF.

This chain uses TRBV28 with TRBJ1-5; 9 nucleotides align to TRBD1. The CDR3 is made up of 14 amino acids. Losses at the gene ends were 4 bases for V and 6 bases for J; bases not matched to a gene: 4. Germline V gives CDR1 MDHEN, CDR2 SYDVKM. The CDR3 loop reads CASSSGTGPQPQHF. In nucleotides, the CDR3 is TGTGCCAGCAGTTCGGGGACAGGGCCTCAGCCCCAGCATTTT.

This chain links TRBV15 with TRBJ1-3; no firm D call. Between the trimmed V and J ends, which lost 3 bases and 0 bases, there was a span of 12 bases. The CDR3 totals 16 residues. Per the germline V gene, CDR1 is LNHNV and CDR2 is YYDKDF (reference sequence). The CDR3, as DNA: TGTGCCACCAGCAGGGATTATTCGGACTCTGGAAACACCATATATTTT. Protein: CATSRDYSDSGNTIYF.

V and J are TRBV18 and TRBJ2-2, with 10 bases lining up with TRBD1. V gave up 5 bases and J gave up 10 bases; unmatched junction bases: 13. Germline lookup yields CDR1 KGHSH and CDR2 LQKENI. There are 16 residues in the CDR3. The CDR3 DNA follows: TGTGCCAGCTCAAAAAGCGACAGGGGGCAAACTGCGGAGCTGTTTTTT. Translating gives CASSKSDRGQTAELFF.

There are a few counts of this clone. The chain uses TRBV14 and TRBJ2-2, with a tentative D call TRBD1 (5 bases). The CDR3 length is 16 residues. Germline V gene lookup returns CDR1 SGHDN and CDR2 FVKESK. V lost 2 bases, J lost 7 bases, and 17 bases lay in between. DNA of the CDR3: TGTGCCAGCAGCCAATTTCATATCTCCCAGGGCGGGGAGCTGTTTTTT. Protein product: CASSQFHISQGGELFF.

The V gene is TRBV28, the J gene TRBJ1-2, with a weak D call TRBD1 (5 bases). The ends were cut back, 7 bases at V and 2 bases at J, with 17 bases in the middle. This CDR3 contains 15 residues. In germline, CDR1 is MDHEN, CDR2 SYDVKM. The CDR3: CASKDNRGGNYGYTF. The CDR3, as DNA: TGTGCCAGCAAGGATAATCGGGGGGGGAACTATGGCTACACCTTC.

The chain carries TRBV5-1 and TRBJ1-4, with D possibly matching TRBD1 (6 bases). The CDR3 is 15 residues long. Germline V gene lookup returns CDR1 SGHRS and CDR2 YFSETQ. The V end lost 2 bases, the J end lost 5 bases, and 13 bases lay between the germline ends. This CDR3 reads CASSFAGQSNEKLFF. In DNA, the CDR3 is TGCGCCAGCAGCTTCGCCGGACAGTCCAATGAAAAACTGTTTTTT.

V usage is TRBV2 and J usage is TRBJ2-1; D is possibly TRBD2 (6 bases). V was trimmed by 4 bases and J by 1 base, leaving 8 bases between them. The CDR3 runs 14 residues. The germline gives CDR1 SNHLY, CDR2 FYNNEI. CDR3 nucleotides: TGTGCCAGCAGTGCAGGGAGGTCCTACAATGAGCAGTTCTTC. As protein: CASSAGRSYNEQFF.

V is TRBV10-3 and J is TRBJ2-1; 12 bases fit TRBD2. CDR3 length equals 16 residues. Germline CDR1 reads ENHRY; CDR2 reads SYGVKD. J gave up 2 bases and V 5 bases, and 4 bases lay outside the gene matches. CDR3 nucleotide sequence: TGTGCCATCAGTTGGACTAGCGGGGATACCTACAATGAGCAGTTCTTC. This encodes CAISWTSGDTYNEQFF.

This rearrangement joins TRBV6-5 to TRBJ2-7, with 8 nucleotides matching TRBD2. Trimming at V came to 1 base and at J to 3 bases, leaving 5 bases not matched to a gene. CDR1 is MNHEY and CDR2 is SVGAGI in the germline V gene. The CDR3 spans 15 residues. Here the CDR3 reads CASSYYAGGSYEQYF. CDR3 coding DNA: TGTGCCAGCAGTTACTATGCGGGGGGAAGCTACGAGCAGTACTTC.

The CDR3 DNA sequence: TGTGCCAGCAGCGCGGGACCAGATACGCAGTATTTT. It is translated as CASSAGPDTQYF. The chain recombines TRBV7-2 with TRBJ2-3; D may be TRBD2 (6 bases). The ends were cut back, 5 bases at V and 4 bases at J, with 7 bases in the middle. The CDR3 has 12 residues. The germline V gene has CDR1 SGHTA and CDR2 FQGNSA.

Here the CDR3 DNA reads TGTGCCAGCAGCCCCCAAGCGGGAGGGCCCTATGAGCAGTTCTTC. Its translation is CASSPQAGGPYEQFF. This rearrangement joins TRBV5-4 to TRBJ2-1; 10 nucleotides align to TRBD2. After removal of 4 bases from V and 8 bases from J, the junction contained 9 bases not matched to a gene. Germline-derived CDR1 and CDR2 are SGHNT and YYREEE (reference sequence). The CDR3 loop spans 15 amino acids.

The chain joins TRBV29-1 to TRBJ2-7; the D is unclear. The CDR3 loop spans 11 amino acids. V was pared by 0 bases and J by 0 bases, with 0 bases between. In germline, CDR1 is SQVTM, CDR2 ANQGSEA. The CDR3 sequence is CSVEDSYEQYF. Written as DNA, the CDR3 is TGCAGCGTTGAAGACTCCTACGAGCAGTACTTC.

The chain uses TRBV3-1 (or the pseudogene TRBV3-2) and TRBJ2-2; the D gene is possibly TRBD1 (6 bases). Trimming shortened V by 3 bases and J by 4 bases, and 9 bases separated the two germline ends. Germline CDR1 is LGHDT and CDR2 is YNNKEL (reference sequence). CDR3 size: 14 residues. In DNA, the CDR3 is TGTGCCAGCAGCCAGGGACACGGCACCGGGGAGCTGTTTTTT. This codes for CASSQGHGTGELFF.

A remark on this clone: An end of the junction differs from the germline gene, which may be a read error. The rearrangement links TRBV5-1 to TRBJ2-3, with 7 bases that match TRBD2. The CDR3 length is 13 residues. Germline V lookup: CDR1 SGHRS, CDR2 YFSETQ. The CDR3 spells CASSYRPGPGGFF. CDR3 sequence (DNA): TGCGCCAGCAGCTACCGGCCCGGACCGGGAGGTTTTTTT.

The gene calls are TRBV18 and TRBJ1-1; unclear D gene. The V end was cut by 5 bases, the J end by 1 base, with 8 bases between. Germline CDR1 and CDR2: KGHSH and LQKENI. The CDR3 length is 13 residues. The chain's CDR3 is CASSSSGNTEAFF. CDR3 coding DNA: TGTGCCAGCTCATCATCCGGGAACACTGAAGCTTTCTTT. The entire variable domain, with the rest obtained from reference TRBV18 and TRBJ1-1, is as follows: NAGVMQNPRHLVRRRGQEARLRCSPMKGHSHVYWYRQLPEEGLKFMVYLQKENIIDESGMPKERFSAEFPKEGPSILRIQQVVRGDSAAYFCASSSSGNTEAFFGQGTRLTVV.

V and J are TRBV2 and TRBJ2-7; 7 nucleotides agree with TRBD1. Germline CDR1 is SNHLY and CDR2 is FYNNEI. The CDR3 has 13 residues. Germline trimming cut 6 bases from V and 0 bases from J; bases unmatched to any gene: 2. The CDR3 DNA reads TGTGCCAGCAGACAGGGGAGCTCCTACGAGCAGTACTTC. Protein product: CASRQGSSYEQYF.

The rearrangement joins TRBV6-1 to TRBJ1-2, with D unresolved. CDR3 size: 15 residues. V shed 1 base and J shed 4 bases, with 13 bases lying between them. CDR1 is MNHNS, CDR2 SASEGT, per germline. This CDR3 is CASSEGRGMGYGYTF. The CDR3 region has the DNA TGTGCCAGCAGTGAAGGGCGGGGAATGGGCTATGGCTACACCTTC.

J is TRBJ2-5 and V is TRBV7-9; D gene unclear. V dropped 6 bases and J dropped 2 bases, with 13 bases sitting between them. CDR1 SEHNR and CDR2 FQNEAQ come from the germline V gene (reference sequence). The CDR3 extends over 14 amino acids. CDR3 sequence: CASSPGRIQETQYF. DNA for the CDR3: TGTGCCAGCAGTCCGGGCCGAATTCAAGAGACCCAGTACTTC.

J is TRBJ2-2 and V is TRBV6-5; 8 nucleotides line up with TRBD1. Losses at the gene ends were 5 bases for V and 6 bases for J; bases not matched to a gene: 8. The CDR3 sequence is 15 residues long. CDR1 MNHEY and CDR2 SVGAGI come from the germline V gene. CDR3: CASSPRTGLAGELFF. For the CDR3, the DNA is TGTGCCAGCAGTCCCCGGACAGGGTTGGCCGGGGAGCTGTTTTTT.

This rearrangement joins TRBV7-2 to TRBJ1-3; D might be TRBD1 (6 bases). CDR1 SGHTA and CDR2 FQGNSA come from the germline V gene. V dropped 5 bases and J dropped 0 bases, with 20 bases sitting between them. CDR3 length: 18 amino acids. DNA of the CDR3: TGTGCCAGCAGCGTAGGACAGAGTGCCCGAAACTCTGGAAACACCATATATTTT. Residues: CASSVGQSARNSGNTIYF.

This clone was observed a handful of times. The CDR3 loop reads CSGRGGSGTDTQYF. The DNA for the CDR3 is TGCAGCGGCCGAGGGGGGTCTGGCACAGATACGCAGTATTTT. V usage is TRBV29-1 and J usage is TRBJ2-3; D tentatively fits TRBD1 or TRBD2 (6 bases each). This CDR3 comprises 14 residues. Germline V CDR1 and CDR2: SQVTM, ANQGSEA. V was shortened by 7 bases and J by 1 base, with 15 bases between the two germline ends.

The chain links TRBV6-2 or TRBV6-3 to TRBJ2-5; 9 nucleotides line up with TRBD2. This CDR3 is 17 amino acids long. The J segment lost 0 bases and the V segment lost 2 bases, leaving 7 bases of the junction unmatched. Germline CDR1 is MNHEY and CDR2 is SVGEGT. DNA of the CDR3: TGTGCCAGCAGTTACGGGCTAGCGGGATCGTACCAAGAGACCCAGTACTTC. This translates into CASSYGLAGSYQETQYF.

V usage is TRBV19 and J usage is TRBJ1-3, with a possible D match to TRBD1 (5 bases). Trimming shortened V by 5 bases and J by 4 bases, and 18 bases separated the two germline ends. Germline CDR1 and CDR2: LNHDA and SQIVND (reference sequence). The CDR3 runs to 16 residues. The CDR3 is CASSRPGMRNGNTIYF. The CDR3 nucleotides read TGTGCCAGTAGTCGTCCAGGGATGAGAAACGGAAACACCATATATTTT.